A single T cell receptor (beta chain) is shown here with its context. Original processing notes: Reference gene primer amplification in the assay estimated nucleated cell counts. Measured with immunoSEQ multiplex PCR; TCRdb has only the in-frame clones, and not every one. V, J and clone size are those of that table, while D and trimming were read from the DNA. Of about 310,000 clones listed, roughly 85% are singletons. This record comes from a study of blood T cell repertoires in COVID-19. In the study overall: Italy, Spain and the United States were the sources of the convalescent and acute COVID-19 samples.

Participant ages covered about 18 to 89 years across 25 or so US areas. The sequenced sample consisted of PBMCs or T cells enriched from blood (not recorded which). The TCR originated in a woman in her 30s who had been exposed to COVID-19.

The CDR3 DNA reads TGTGCCAGCAGCTTAAATGCGGCCCTCACAGATACGCAGTATTTT. It is translated as CASSLNAALTDTQYF. The rearrangement links TRBV7-6 to TRBJ2-3, with D unresolved. The germline CDR1 and CDR2 sequences are SGHVS and FNYEAQ. V lost 2 bases and J 2 bases, leaving 11 bases between the germline ends. This CDR3 contains 15 residues.